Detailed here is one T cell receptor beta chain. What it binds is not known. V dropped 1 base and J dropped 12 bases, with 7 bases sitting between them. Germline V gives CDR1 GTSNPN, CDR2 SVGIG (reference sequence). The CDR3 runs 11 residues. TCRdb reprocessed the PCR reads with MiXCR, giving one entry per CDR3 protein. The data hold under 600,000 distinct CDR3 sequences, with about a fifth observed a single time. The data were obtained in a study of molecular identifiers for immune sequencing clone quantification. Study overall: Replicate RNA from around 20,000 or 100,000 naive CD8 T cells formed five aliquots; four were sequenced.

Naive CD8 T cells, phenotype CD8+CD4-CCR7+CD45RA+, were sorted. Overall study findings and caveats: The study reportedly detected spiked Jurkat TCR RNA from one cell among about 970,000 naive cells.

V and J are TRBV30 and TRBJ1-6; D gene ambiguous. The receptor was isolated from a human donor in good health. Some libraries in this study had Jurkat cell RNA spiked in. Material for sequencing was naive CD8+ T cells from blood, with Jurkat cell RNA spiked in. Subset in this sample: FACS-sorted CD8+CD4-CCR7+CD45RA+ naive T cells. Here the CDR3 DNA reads TGTGCCTGGAGTGAAATGGGACCCCTCCACTTT. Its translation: CAWSEMGPLHF. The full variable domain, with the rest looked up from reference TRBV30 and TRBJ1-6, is SQTIHQWPATLVQPVGSPLSLECTVEGTSNPNLYWYRQAAGRGLQLLFYSVGIGQISSEVPQNLSASRPQDRQFILSSKKLLLSDSGFYLCAWSEMGPLHFGNGTRLTVT.